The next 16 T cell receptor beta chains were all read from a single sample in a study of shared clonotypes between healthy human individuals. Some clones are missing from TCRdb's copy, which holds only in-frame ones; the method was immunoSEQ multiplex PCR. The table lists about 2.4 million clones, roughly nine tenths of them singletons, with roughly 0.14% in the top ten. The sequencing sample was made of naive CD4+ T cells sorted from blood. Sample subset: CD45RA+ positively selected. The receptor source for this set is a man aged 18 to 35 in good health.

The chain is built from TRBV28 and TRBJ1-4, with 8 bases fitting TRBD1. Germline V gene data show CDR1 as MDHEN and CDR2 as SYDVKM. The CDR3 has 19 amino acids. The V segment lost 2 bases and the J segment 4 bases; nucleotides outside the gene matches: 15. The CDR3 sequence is CASSLNPGQGAESNEKLFF. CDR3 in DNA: TGTGCCAGCAGTTTAAACCCCGGACAGGGAGCTGAGAGTAATGAAAAACTGTTTTTT.

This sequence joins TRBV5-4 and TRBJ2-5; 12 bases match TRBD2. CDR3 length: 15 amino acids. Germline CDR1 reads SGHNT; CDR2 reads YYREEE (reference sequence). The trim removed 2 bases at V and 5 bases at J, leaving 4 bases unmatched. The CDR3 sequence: CASSFASGRVETQYF. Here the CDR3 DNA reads TGTGCCAGCAGCTTTGCTAGCGGGAGGGTGGAGACCCAGTACTTC.

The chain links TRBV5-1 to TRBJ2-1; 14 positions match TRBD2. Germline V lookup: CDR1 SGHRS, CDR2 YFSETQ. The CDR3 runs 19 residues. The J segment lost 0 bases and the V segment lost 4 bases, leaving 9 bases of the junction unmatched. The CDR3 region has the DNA TGCGCCAGCAGCCAGGTCCCGGGACTAGCGGGAGCCTCCTACAATGAGCAGTTCTTC. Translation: CASSQVPGLAGASYNEQFF.

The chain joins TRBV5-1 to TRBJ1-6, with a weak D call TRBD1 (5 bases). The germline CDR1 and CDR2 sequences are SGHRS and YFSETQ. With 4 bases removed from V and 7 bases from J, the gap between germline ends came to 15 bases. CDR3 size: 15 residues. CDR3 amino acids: CASSREGRDNSPLHF. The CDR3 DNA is TGCGCCAGCAGCCGGGAGGGCAGGGACAATTCACCCCTCCACTTT.

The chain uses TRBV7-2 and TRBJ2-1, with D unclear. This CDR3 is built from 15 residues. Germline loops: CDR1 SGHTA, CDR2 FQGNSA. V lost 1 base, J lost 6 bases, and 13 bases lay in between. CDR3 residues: CASSLGISETNEQFF. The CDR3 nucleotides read TGTGCCAGCAGCTTAGGCATTTCCGAGACCAATGAGCAGTTCTTC.

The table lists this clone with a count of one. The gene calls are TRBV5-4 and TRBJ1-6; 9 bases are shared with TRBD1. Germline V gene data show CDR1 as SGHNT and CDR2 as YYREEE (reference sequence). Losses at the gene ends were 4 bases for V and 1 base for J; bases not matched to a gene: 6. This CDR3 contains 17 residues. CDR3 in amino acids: CASSLGTGTSYNSPLHF. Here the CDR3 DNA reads TGTGCCAGCAGCCTGGGGACAGGGACATCCTATAATTCACCCCTCCACTTT.

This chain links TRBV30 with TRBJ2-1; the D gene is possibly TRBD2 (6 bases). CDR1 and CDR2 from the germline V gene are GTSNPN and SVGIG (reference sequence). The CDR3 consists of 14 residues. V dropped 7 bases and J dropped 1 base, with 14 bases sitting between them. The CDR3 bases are TGTGCCTACGGATGGGGGGATTCCTACAATGAGCAGTTCTTC. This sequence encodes CAYGWGDSYNEQFF. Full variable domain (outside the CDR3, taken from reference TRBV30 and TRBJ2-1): SQTIHQWPATLVQPVGSPLSLECTVEGTSNPNLYWYRQAAGRGLQLLFYSVGIGQISSEVPQNLSASRPQDRQFILSSKKLLLSDSGFYLCAYGWGDSYNEQFFGPGTRLTVL.

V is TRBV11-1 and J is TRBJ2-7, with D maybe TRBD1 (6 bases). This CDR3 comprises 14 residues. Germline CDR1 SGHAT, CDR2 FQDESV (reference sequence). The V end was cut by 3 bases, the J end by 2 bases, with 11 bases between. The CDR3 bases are TGTGCCAGCAGCTTCGGGACATTAACCTACGAGCAGTACTTC. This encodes CASSFGTLTYEQYF.

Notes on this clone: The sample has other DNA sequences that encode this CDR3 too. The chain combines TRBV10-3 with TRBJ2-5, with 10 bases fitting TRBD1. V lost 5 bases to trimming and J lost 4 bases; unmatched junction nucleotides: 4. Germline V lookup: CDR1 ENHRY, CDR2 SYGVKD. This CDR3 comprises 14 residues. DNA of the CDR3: TGTGCCATCAGTAAGACAGGGGGCGGAGAGACCCAGTACTTC. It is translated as CAISKTGGGETQYF.

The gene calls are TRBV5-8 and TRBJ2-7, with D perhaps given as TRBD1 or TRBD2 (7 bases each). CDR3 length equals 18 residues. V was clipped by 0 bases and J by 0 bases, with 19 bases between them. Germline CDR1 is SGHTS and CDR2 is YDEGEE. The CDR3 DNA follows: TGTGCCAGCAGCTTGGACAGGGGATCGGGGGGTAGCTCCTACGAGCAGTACTTC. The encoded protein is CASSLDRGSGGSSYEQYF.

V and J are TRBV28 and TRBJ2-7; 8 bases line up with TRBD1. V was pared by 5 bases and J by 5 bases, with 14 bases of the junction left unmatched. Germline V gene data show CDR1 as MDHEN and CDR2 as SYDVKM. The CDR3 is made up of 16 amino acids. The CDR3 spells CASSADPGAGGHEQYF. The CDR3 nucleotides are TGTGCCAGCAGTGCAGACCCCGGGGCAGGGGGCCACGAGCAGTACTTC.

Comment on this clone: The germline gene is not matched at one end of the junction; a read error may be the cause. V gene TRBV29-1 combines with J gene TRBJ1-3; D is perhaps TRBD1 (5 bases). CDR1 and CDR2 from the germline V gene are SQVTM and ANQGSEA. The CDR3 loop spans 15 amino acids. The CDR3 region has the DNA TGCAGCCCTAGGGACGGTGGAAAGTCTGCAAACACCATATATTTT. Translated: CSPRDGGKSANTIYF.

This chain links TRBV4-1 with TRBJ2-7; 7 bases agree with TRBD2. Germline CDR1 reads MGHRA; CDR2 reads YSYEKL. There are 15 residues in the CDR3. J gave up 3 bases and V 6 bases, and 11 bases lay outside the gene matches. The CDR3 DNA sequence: TGCGCCAGCAGACGGACTCCGGGGGGACTCTACGAGCAGTACTTC. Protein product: CASRRTPGGLYEQYF.

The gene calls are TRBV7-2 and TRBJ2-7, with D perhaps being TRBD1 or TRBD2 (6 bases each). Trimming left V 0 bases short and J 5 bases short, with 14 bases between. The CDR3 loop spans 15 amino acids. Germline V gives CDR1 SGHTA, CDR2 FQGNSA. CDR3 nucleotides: TGTGCCAGCAGCTTAGCGCGGGGCAGGGGAAACGAGCAGTACTTC. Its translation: CASSLARGRGNEQYF.

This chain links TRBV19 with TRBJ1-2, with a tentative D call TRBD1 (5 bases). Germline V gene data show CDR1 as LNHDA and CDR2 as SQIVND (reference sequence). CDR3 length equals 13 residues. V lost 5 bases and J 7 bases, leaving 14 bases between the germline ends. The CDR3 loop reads CASSLLKRGGYTF. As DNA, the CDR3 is TGTGCCAGTAGTCTACTGAAAAGGGGTGGCTACACCTTC.

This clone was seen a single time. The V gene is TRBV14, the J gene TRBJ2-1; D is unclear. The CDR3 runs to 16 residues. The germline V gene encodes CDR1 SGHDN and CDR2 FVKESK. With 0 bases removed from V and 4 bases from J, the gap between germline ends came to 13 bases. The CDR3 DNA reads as TGTGCCAGCAGCCAAGATAATTGGCCTTATTACAATGAGCAGTTCTTC. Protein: CASSQDNWPYYNEQFF.